The subject of this entry is one TCR beta chain. No antigen is known for it. The record originates from a study of T cells in localized non-small cell lung cancer. Findings and limits, study-wide: Exceeding tumor, uninvolved adjacent lung had the highest T cell clonality.

V shed 5 bases, J shed 1 base, and the junction held 8 bases outside the gene matches. There are 16 residues in the CDR3. Germline loops: CDR1 SGHAT, CDR2 FQNNGV. Clones were sequenced by immunoSEQ multiplex PCR, and TCRdb holds only the in-frame ones, with some missing. This sample has 90,000 or so clones, with over 80% found just once. The sequencing used peripheral blood, collected before any cancer treatment. The TCR was taken from a man between 40 and 70 years old with stage I squamous cell lung carcinoma. The chain links TRBV11-2 to TRBJ2-1; 7 positions agree with TRBD2. The DNA of the CDR3 is TGTGCCAGCAGCCACCTTTCGGGGGGATCCTACAATGAGCAGTTCTTC. It translates to CASSHLSGGSYNEQFF.